The rows below give T cell receptor beta chains drawn from one sample of a study of T-cell memory formation after mild COVID-19. TCRdb reprocessed the 5' RACE reads with MiXCR, giving one entry per CDR3 protein. The sample yields around 450,000 distinct CDR3 sequences, about 24% seen once. What was sequenced was PBMCs or a T cell subset sorted from them (not recorded which). The origin of the receptors is an adult woman who had mild COVID-19 (a few samples of this study predate the infection). Cell type and time point are not known. CDR3s include the opening cysteine and the closing phenylalanine or tryptophan. Fields, in order: CDR3 protein, CDR3 DNA, CDR3 length, D gene, V gene, clone size, J gene. The D gene is left open where the match is weak. Clone sizes are given selectively: once, few, many, or a class where the clone is expanded.

CASSQVIKADEQYF | TGTGCCAGCAGCCAAGTAATCAAGGCGGACGAGCAGTACTTC | 14 | NA | TRBV3-1 | NA | TRBJ2-7
CASSHDRGIRGYTF | TGTGCCAGCAGTCACGACAGGGGAATTCGTGGCTACACCTTC | 14 | TRBD1 | TRBV12-3/TRBV12-4 | NA | TRBJ1-2
CASSPGRSMNTEAFF | TGTGCCAGCAGCCCCGGGCGGAGCATGAACACTGAAGCTTTCTTT | 15 | NA | TRBV7-9 | NA | TRBJ1-1
CASSSSREQYF | TGTGCCAGCAGTTCATCCCGGGAGCAGTACTTC | 11 | NA | TRBV12-3/TRBV12-4 | few | TRBJ2-7
CASSPGPRYTYGYTF | TGTGCCAGCAGCCCGGGACCGCGATACACCTATGGCTACACCTTC | 15 | NA | TRBV3-1 | NA | TRBJ1-2
CASSFRDTFSYEQYF | TGTGCCAGCAGCTTCCGGGACACCTTCTCCTACGAGCAGTACTTC | 15 | NA | TRBV5-5 | few | TRBJ2-7
CASSLKDGPSQPQHF | TGTGCCAGCAGTTTAAAAGACGGCCCATCCCAGCCCCAGCATTTT | 15 | NA | TRBV12-3/TRBV12-4 | NA | TRBJ1-5
CASSSGQRIYNEQFF | TGTGCCAGCAGTTCCGGGCAGCGGATCTACAATGAGCAGTTCTTC | 15 | NA | TRBV27 | NA | TRBJ2-1
CASSFQRGLTKNIQYF | TGTGCCAGCAGCTTTCAGCGGGGTCTGACCAAAAACATTCAGTACTTC | 16 | TRBD2 | TRBV7-2 | many | TRBJ2-4
CASSQAGQYSNQPQHF | TGTGCCAGCAGCCAAGCAGGACAGTATAGCAATCAGCCCCAGCATTTT | 16 | NA | TRBV4-2 | NA | TRBJ1-5
CASSLVREGYEQYF | TGTGCCAGCAGCTTGGTCCGGGAGGGCTACGAGCAGTACTTC | 14 | TRBD2 | TRBV7-2 | NA | TRBJ2-7
CASRPPGLANNEQFF | TGTGCCAGCAGACCCCCGGGACTAGCGAATAATGAGCAGTTCTTC | 15 | TRBD2 | TRBV6-2/TRBV6-3 | NA | TRBJ2-1
CASSLLTSTDTQYF | TGTGCCAGCAGCTTACTCACCTCCACAGATACGCAGTATTTT | 14 | NA | TRBV7-9 | few | TRBJ2-3
CASSLARLNNEQFF | TGTGCCAGCAGCTTAGCCCGTCTTAACAATGAGCAGTTCTTC | 14 | NA | TRBV7-9 | few | TRBJ2-1
CASSLGQGQVYEQYF | TGTGCCAGCAGCCTCGGACAGGGGCAGGTCTACGAGCAGTACTTC | 15 | TRBD1 | TRBV7-7 | NA | TRBJ2-7
CASSPRDYETGEQYF | TGTGCCAGCAGTCCACGGGACTATGAGACGGGGGAGCAGTACTTC | 15 | TRBD2 | TRBV28 | NA | TRBJ2-7
CASSPGSPTGRGYTF | TGCGCCAGCAGCCCTGGCAGCCCGACAGGGCGAGGCTACACCTTC | 15 | TRBD1 | TRBV5-1 | NA | TRBJ1-2